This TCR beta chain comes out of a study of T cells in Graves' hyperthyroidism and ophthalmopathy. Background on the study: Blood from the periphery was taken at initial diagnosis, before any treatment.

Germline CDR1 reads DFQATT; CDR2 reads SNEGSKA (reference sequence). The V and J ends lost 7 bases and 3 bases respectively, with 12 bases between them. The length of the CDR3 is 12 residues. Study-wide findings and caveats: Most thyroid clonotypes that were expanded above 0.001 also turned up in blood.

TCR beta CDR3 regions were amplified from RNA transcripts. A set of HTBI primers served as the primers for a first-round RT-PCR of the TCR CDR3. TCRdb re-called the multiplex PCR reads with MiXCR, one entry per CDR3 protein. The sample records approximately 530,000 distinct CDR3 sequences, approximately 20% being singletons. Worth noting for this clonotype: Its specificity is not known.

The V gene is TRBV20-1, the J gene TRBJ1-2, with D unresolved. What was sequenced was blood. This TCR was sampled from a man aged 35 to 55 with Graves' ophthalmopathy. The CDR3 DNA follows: TGCAGTGTTGCCGGCAGAGACTATGGCTACACCTTC. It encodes CSVAGRDYGYTF.